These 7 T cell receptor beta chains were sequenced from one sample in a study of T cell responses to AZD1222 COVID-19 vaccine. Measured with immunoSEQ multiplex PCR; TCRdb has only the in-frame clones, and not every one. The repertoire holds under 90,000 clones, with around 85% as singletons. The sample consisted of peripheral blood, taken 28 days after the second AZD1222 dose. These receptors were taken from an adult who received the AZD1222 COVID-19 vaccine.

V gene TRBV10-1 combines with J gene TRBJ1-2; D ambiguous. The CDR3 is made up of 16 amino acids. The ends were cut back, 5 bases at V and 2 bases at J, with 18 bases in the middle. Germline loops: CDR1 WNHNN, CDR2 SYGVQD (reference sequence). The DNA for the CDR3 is TGCGCCAGCAGTCCCCGGCGGACCCGCCGAAACTATGGCTACACCTTC. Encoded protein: CASSPRRTRRNYGYTF.

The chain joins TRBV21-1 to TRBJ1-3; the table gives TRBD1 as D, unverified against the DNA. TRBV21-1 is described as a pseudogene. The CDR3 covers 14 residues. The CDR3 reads CASIPGQAGNTIYF. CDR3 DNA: TGTGCCAGCATCCCCGGACAGGCCGGAAACACCATATATTTT.

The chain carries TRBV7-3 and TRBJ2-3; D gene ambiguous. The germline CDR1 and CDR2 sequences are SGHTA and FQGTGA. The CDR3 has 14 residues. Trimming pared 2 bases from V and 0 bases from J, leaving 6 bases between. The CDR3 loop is CASSLAGSTDTQYF. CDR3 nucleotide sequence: TGTGCCAGCAGCTTAGCAGGTAGCACAGATACGCAGTATTTT.

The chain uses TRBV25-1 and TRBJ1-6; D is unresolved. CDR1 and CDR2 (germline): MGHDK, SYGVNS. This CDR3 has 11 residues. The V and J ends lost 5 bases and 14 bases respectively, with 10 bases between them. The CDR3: CASSSYLTLHF. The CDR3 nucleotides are TGTGCCAGCAGTTCCTACTTGACCCTCCACTTT.

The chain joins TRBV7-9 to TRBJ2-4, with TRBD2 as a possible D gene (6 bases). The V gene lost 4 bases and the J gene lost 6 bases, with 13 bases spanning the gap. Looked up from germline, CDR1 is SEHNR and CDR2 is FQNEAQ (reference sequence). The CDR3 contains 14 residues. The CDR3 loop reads CASSSAGFPNIQYF. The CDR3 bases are TGTGCCAGCAGCTCAGCGGGTTTTCCAAACATTCAGTACTTC.

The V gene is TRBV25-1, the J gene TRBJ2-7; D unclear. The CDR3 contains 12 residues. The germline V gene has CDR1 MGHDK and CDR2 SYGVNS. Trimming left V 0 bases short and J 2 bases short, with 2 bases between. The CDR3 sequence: CASSEYPYEQYF. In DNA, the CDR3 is TGTGCCAGCAGTGAATATCCCTACGAGCAGTACTTC.

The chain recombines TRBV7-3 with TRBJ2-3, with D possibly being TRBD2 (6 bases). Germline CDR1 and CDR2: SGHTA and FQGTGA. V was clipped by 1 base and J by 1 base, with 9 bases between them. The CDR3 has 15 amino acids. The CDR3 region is CASSLNGGGTDTQYF. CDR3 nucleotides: TGTGCCAGCAGCTTAAACGGCGGGGGCACAGATACGCAGTATTTT. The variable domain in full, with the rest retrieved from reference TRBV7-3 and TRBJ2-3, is GAGVSQTPSNKVTEKGKYVELRCDPISGHTALYWYRQSLGQGPEFLIYFQGTGAADDSGLPNDRFFAVRPEGSVSTLKIQRTERGDSAVYLCASSLNGGGTDTQYFGPGTRLTVL.